The 20 T cell receptor beta chains reported below all come from one sample, sequenced in a study of tumor T cells in aggressive B-cell lymphoma. TCRdb's copy holds only in-frame clones and misses some; the assay was immunoSEQ multiplex PCR. The sample consists of 650 to 950 clones, roughly 78% of them appearing once. Sequenced input: tumor tissue. These receptors all stem from an adult with diffuse large B cell lymphoma.

CDR3 in amino acids: CASSREGLAGGINEQFF. CDR3 bases: TGCGCCAGCAGCCGAGAAGGACTAGCGGGAGGCATCAATGAGCAGTTCTTC. The J gene is TRBJ2-1, the V gene TRBV4-1; the match to TRBD2 covers 14 bases. This CDR3 is 17 amino acids long. The germline gives CDR1 MGHRA, CDR2 YSYEKL. Trimming took 4 bases from V and 6 from J; bases not matched to a gene: 8.

The chain employs TRBV7-9 and TRBJ1-1, with D possibly matching TRBD1 (5 bases). The V and J ends lost 3 bases and 1 base respectively, with 9 bases between them. CDR1 and CDR2 from the germline V gene are SEHNR and FQNEAQ (reference sequence). The CDR3 extends over 14 amino acids. The DNA of the CDR3 is TGTGCCAGCAGCTTGCAAGGGGCGAACACTGAAGCTTTCTTT. Residues: CASSLQGANTEAFF.

This clone showed up just once. The V gene is TRBV6-1, the J gene TRBJ1-4; perhaps TRBD1 as D (5 bases). V lost 3 bases and J lost 7, with 15 bases in between. The CDR3 has 15 amino acids. In germline, CDR1 is MNHNS, CDR2 SASEGT. As DNA, the CDR3 is TGTGCCAGCAGTGACTCCCCAGGGTCGGGTGAAAAACTGTTTTTT. Amino acid sequence: CASSDSPGSGEKLFF.

The chain combines TRBV14 with TRBJ1-6; D gene unclear. Trimming cost V 4 bases and J 7 bases, with 14 bases left between them. The CDR3 contains 15 residues. In germline, CDR1 is SGHDN, CDR2 FVKESK. The CDR3 region is CASSRERSRNSPLHF. CDR3 coding DNA: TGTGCCAGCAGCCGGGAGAGGAGTAGGAATTCACCCCTCCACTTT.

V usage is TRBV29-1 and J usage is TRBJ2-1; 10 bases are a match to TRBD1. V gave up 4 bases and J gave up 3 bases; unmatched junction bases: 0. Germline assignment: CDR1 SQVTM and CDR2 ANQGSEA. The CDR3 extends over 13 amino acids. The CDR3 nucleotides are TGCAGCGTTGGGACAGGGGGCTACAATGAGCAGTTCTTC. It encodes CSVGTGGYNEQFF.

The J gene is TRBJ1-5, the V gene TRBV19; 9 nucleotides match TRBD1. J was trimmed by 6 bases and V by 5 bases; bases with no gene match: 8. CDR3 length equals 15 residues. Per germline, CDR1 LNHDA and CDR2 SQIVND (reference sequence). In nucleotides, the CDR3 is TGTGCCAGTAGTGTTCGACAGGGGGGGAGTCAGCCCCAGCATTTT. Translation gives CASSVRQGGSQPQHF.

The CDR3 protein is CASSSGWGERAREQYF. Here the CDR3 DNA reads TGCGCCAGCAGCTCGGGGTGGGGGGAAAGGGCTAGAGAGCAGTACTTC. The chain is built from TRBV4-3 and TRBJ2-7; D is possibly TRBD2 (6 bases). The V gene lost 5 bases and the J gene lost 7 bases, with 24 bases spanning the gap. Germline V gene sequence: CDR1 LGHNA, CDR2 YSLEER. This CDR3 is built from 16 residues.

By its share, this clone is hyperexpanded. CDR3 amino acids: CATRQAGETQYF. Written as DNA, the CDR3 is TGTGCCACCAGACAGGCCGGGGAGACCCAGTACTTC. The chain is built from TRBV19 and TRBJ2-5; D is perhaps TRBD1 (6 bases). V was cut by 10 bases and J by 5 bases, with 14 bases left in between. The CDR3 is 12 residues long. Per the germline V gene, CDR1 is LNHDA and CDR2 is SQIVND (reference sequence).

V is TRBV14 and J is TRBJ2-5; a weak D match, TRBD1 (5 bases). TRBJ2-7 explains the end of the DNA better; the J call may be wrong. This CDR3 is 12 amino acids long. Germline CDR1 reads SGHDN; CDR2 reads FVKESK. DNA of the CDR3: TGTGCCAGCAGCAGTCAGGGTTACGAGCAGTACTTC. This sequence encodes CASSSQGYEQYF.

The chain joins TRBV7-9 to TRBJ1-5, with D uncertain. Trimming removed 3 bases at V and 3 bases at J, with 12 bases between. This CDR3 region has 15 residues. CDR1 is SEHNR, CDR2 FQNEAQ, per germline (reference sequence). The chain's CDR3 is CASSFGGSPNQPQHF. The CDR3, as DNA: TGTGCCAGCAGCTTTGGCGGCAGCCCCAATCAGCCCCAGCATTTT.

The genes are TRBV16 and TRBJ1-4, with 7 bases fitting TRBD1. This CDR3 is 17 amino acids long. J was trimmed by 4 bases and V by 1 base; bases with no gene match: 9. Looked up from germline, CDR1 is KGHSY and CDR2 is FQNENV. CDR3 in amino acids: CASSQFSKTGNNEKLFF. The CDR3 DNA reads as TGTGCCAGCAGCCAATTTTCTAAGACAGGGAATAATGAAAAACTGTTTTTT.

This chain links TRBV25-1 with TRBJ1-5; D unclear. The germline CDR1 and CDR2 sequences are MGHDK and SYGVNS. The CDR3 length is 14 residues. V lost 2 bases to trimming and J lost 2 bases, with 7 bases between them. In nucleotides, the CDR3 is TGTGCCAGCAGTGAAGTGGGCGGCAATCAGCCCCAGCATTTT. Amino acid sequence: CASSEVGGNQPQHF.

The genes are TRBV21-1 and TRBJ1-6. TRBV21-1 is flagged as a pseudogene. The CDR3 extends over 18 amino acids. The CDR3: CASSPTLATHTHNSPLHF. For the CDR3, the DNA is TGTGCCAGCAGTCCTACACTAGCTACACATACTCATAATTCACCCCTCCACTTT.

J is TRBJ2-1 and V is TRBV7-4, with 7 bases lining up with TRBD2. Trimming removed 0 bases from V and 4 bases from J; junction bases left unmatched: 3. This CDR3 has 15 residues. Germline V gene sequence: CDR1 SGHVT, CDR2 SQSDAQ. CDR3 nucleotide sequence: TGTGCCAGCAGCTTAGCGCCTAGCGGATACAATGAGCAGTTCTTC. Protein: CASSLAPSGYNEQFF.

The chain recombines TRBV7-3 with TRBJ2-5; 7 bases match TRBD2. The CDR3 totals 15 residues. CDR1 is SGHTA, CDR2 FQGTGA, per germline. V trimming: 2 bases; J trimming: 5 bases; junction bases outside the gene matches: 8. The CDR3 loop reads CASSLSGTTGETQYF. CDR3 sequence (DNA): TGTGCCAGCAGCTTATCCGGGACTACGGGCGAGACCCAGTACTTC.

This chain links TRBV4-2 with TRBJ2-7, with 8 bases identical to TRBD2. The CDR3 consists of 17 residues. Germline V CDR1 and CDR2: LGHNA, YNFKEQ. After removal of 4 bases from V and 5 bases from J, the junction contained 16 bases not matched to a gene. CDR3 DNA sequence: TGTGCCAGCAGCCGACCAGCTTGGGACGGGAGGGCCGACGAGCAGTACTTC. This encodes CASSRPAWDGRADEQYF.

The chain employs TRBV20-1 and TRBJ1-2; no definite D call. CDR3 length: 11 residues. From germline, CDR1 is DFQATT and CDR2 SNEGSKA (reference sequence). Trimming cost V 3 bases and J 6 bases, with 8 bases left between them. CDR3 residues: CSARGWNGYTF. CDR3 bases: TGCAGTGCTAGGGGCTGGAATGGCTACACCTTC.

This chain uses TRBV6-6 with TRBJ1-1; D not resolved. Trimming took off 2 bases at V and 4 bases at J, with 14 bases between the two ends. This CDR3 is 15 amino acids long. CDR1 MNHNY and CDR2 SVGAGI come from the germline V gene (reference sequence). The CDR3 DNA reads as TGTGCCAGCAGTTACCTCGCGGATCCCGGCACTGAAGCTTTCTTT. Translated, it gives CASSYLADPGTEAFF.

The V and J genes are TRBV5-1 and TRBJ2-3; TRBD1 aligns across 7 bases. Unmatched junction bases numbered 5, after V lost 4 bases and J lost 3 bases. The germline V gene encodes CDR1 SGHRS and CDR2 YFSETQ. The CDR3 contains 14 residues. CDR3 sequence reads: CASSPGQRTDTQYF. CDR3 bases: TGCGCCAGCAGCCCGGGACAGAGGACAGATACGCAGTATTTT. Full variable domain (missing parts from reference TRBV5-1 and TRBJ2-3): KAGVTQTPRYLIKTRGQQVTLSCSPISGHRSVSWYQQTPGQGLQFLFEYFSETQRNKGNFPGRFSGRQFSNSRSEMNVSTLELGDSALYLCASSPGQRTDTQYFGPGTRLTVL.

Regarding this clone: The junction and the germline gene differ at one end; a read error may be behind it. The chain carries TRBV19 and TRBJ1-2; D is unresolved. Germline V gene sequence: CDR1 LNHDA, CDR2 SQIVND (reference sequence). This CDR3 has 16 amino acids. The CDR3 region has the DNA TGTGTCAGTAGTATCCTCCAGCTGGAGGGTAACTATGGCTACACCTTC. Amino acids: CVSSILQLEGNYGYTF. The whole variable domain, filled in from reference TRBV19 and TRBJ1-2, reads DGGITQSPKYLFRKEGQNVTLSCEQNLNHDAMYWYRQDPGQGLRLIYYSQIVNDFQKGDIAEGYSVSREKKESFPLTVTSAQKNPTAFYLCVSSILQLEGNYGYTFGSGTRLTVV.